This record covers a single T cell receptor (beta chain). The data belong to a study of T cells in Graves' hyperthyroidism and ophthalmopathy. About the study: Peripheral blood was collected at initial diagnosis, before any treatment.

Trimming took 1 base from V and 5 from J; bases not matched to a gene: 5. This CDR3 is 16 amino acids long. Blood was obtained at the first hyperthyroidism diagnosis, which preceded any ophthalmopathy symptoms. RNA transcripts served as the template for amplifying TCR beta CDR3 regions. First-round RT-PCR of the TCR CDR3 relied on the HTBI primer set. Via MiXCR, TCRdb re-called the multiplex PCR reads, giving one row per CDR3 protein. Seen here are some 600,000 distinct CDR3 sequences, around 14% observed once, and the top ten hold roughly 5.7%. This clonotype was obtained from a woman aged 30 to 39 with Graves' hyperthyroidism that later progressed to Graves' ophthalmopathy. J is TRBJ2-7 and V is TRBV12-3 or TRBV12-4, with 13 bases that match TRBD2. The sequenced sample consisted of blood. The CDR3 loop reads CASSLGTSGRDNEQYF. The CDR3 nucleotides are TGTGCCAGCAGTTTAGGGACTAGCGGGAGAGACAACGAGCAGTACTTC.